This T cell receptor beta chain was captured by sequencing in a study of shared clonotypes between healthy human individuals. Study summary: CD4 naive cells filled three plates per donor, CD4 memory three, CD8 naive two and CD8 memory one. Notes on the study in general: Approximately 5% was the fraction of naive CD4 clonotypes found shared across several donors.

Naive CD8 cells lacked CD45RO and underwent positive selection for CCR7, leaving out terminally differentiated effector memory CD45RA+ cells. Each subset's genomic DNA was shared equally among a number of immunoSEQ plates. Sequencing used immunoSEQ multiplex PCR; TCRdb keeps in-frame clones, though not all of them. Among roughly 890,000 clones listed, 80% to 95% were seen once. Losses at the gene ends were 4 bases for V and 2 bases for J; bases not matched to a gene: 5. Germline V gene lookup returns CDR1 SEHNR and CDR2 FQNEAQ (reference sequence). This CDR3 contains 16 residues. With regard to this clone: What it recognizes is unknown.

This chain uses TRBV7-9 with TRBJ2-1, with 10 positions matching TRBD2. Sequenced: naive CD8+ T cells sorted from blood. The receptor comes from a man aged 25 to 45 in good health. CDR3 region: CASSSRTSGPYNEQFF. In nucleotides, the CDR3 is TGTGCCAGCAGCTCAAGGACTAGCGGCCCCTACAATGAGCAGTTCTTC.